This T cell receptor (beta chain) was observed in a study of identifying expanded T cells in peripheral blood. On this clone: What it binds is not known.

Study-level points and caveats: Differentially abundant clones: 0.95 to 1.5 between replicates, 16.4 at around 14 days, 19 to 20 at four.

Generated by immunoSEQ multiplex PCR, the TCRdb table keeps only in-frame clones and is missing some. The sample yields over 85,000 clones, about nine tenths seen once. Sequenced input: blood. This receptor was identified in a person aged 18 to 70 in good health.

CDR3 sequence reads: CASSMLEGRNGYTF. In DNA form, the CDR3 reads TGCGCCAGCAGCATGCTGGAGGGGAGAAATGGCTACACCTTC. The V call is TRBV5-1, the J call TRBJ1-2; D is possibly TRBD1 (5 bases). There are 14 residues in the CDR3. Germline V gene sequence: CDR1 SGHRS, CDR2 YFSETQ. V gave up 4 bases and J gave up 6 bases, with 16 bases separating them.